This TCR beta chain was observed in a study of tumor-infiltrating lymphocytes in primary liver carcinoma. Comment on this clonotype: The CDR3 does not close with the conserved phenylalanine or tryptophan, likely indicating a read error.

Unsorted whole blood supplied the RNA, and germline DNA was extracted too. Deletions cut 3 bases from V and 8 bases from J, with 14 bases between. CDR1 MNHEY and CDR2 SVGEGT come from the germline V gene. The CDR3 sequence is 14 residues long. Making TCR beta cDNA involved approximately 530 ng total RNA and a constant-region primer. Slightly modified ARM-PCR served as the procedure for the TCR beta libraries. These libraries came from three rounds of nested multiplex PCR. Primers for the first two PCR rounds were TRBV1-TRBV30 forward primers and a C-beta reverse primer (about 9 cycles per round). TCRdb re-analysed the multiplex PCR reads in MiXCR, keeping a single row per CDR3 protein. Among approximately 330,000 distinct CDR3 sequences, almost 65% were seen once, and the ten largest hold about 6.5%.

This clonotype was obtained from a man aged 40-49 years with primary liver carcinoma and hepatitis B virus infection. The chain recombines TRBV6-2 or TRBV6-3 with TRBJ2-4; the D gene is possibly TRBD2 (6 bases). Material for sequencing was peripheral blood. CDR3 nucleotide sequence: TGTGCCAGCAGTTATAACTCGGAGGGCTACATTCAGTACCTC. Translation: CASSYNSEGYIQYL.